Below are 13 T cell receptor beta chains sequenced from a single sample in a study of CD8 T cells in ankylosing spondylitis. TCRdb passed the 5' RACE reads through MiXCR, listing each CDR3 protein once. The sample holds just over 350,000 distinct CDR3 sequences, roughly 20% seen once. Material: blood, either unsorted or a sorted T cell fraction (not recorded which). These receptors were obtained from a male donor with ankylosing spondylitis or in good health (not recorded which).

J is TRBJ2-2 and V is TRBV6-1; either TRBD1 or TRBD2 may fit D (5 bases each). CDR3 length: 15 amino acids. In germline, CDR1 is MNHNS, CDR2 SASEGT. V was trimmed by 5 bases and J by 3 bases, leaving 13 bases between them. The CDR3 nucleotides read TGTGCCAGCAGTCCCCCCCTGGGGGACACCGGGGAGCTGTTTTTT. Amino acids: CASSPPLGDTGELFF.

There are a few counts of this clonotype. V is TRBV28 and J is TRBJ2-3; TRBD2 is a possible D gene (6 bases). This CDR3 contains 17 residues. The V end was cut by 5 bases, the J end by 0 bases, with 18 bases between. Germline V gives CDR1 MDHEN, CDR2 SYDVKM. The CDR3 DNA reads TGTGCCAGCAGTACCAACCGGGACTTCAATAGCACAGATACGCAGTATTTT. Translated, it gives CASSTNRDFNSTDTQYF.

The chain employs TRBV7-9 and TRBJ1-4; TRBD1 is a possible D gene (6 bases). Deletions cut 3 bases from V and 7 bases from J, with 9 bases between. The CDR3 spans 13 residues. Germline V gene data show CDR1 as SEHNR and CDR2 as FQNEAQ (reference sequence). Here the CDR3 DNA reads TGTGCCAGCAGCTTCAAGGGGGGTGAAAAACTGTTTTTT. Its translation is CASSFKGGEKLFF.

The chain links TRBV4-1 to TRBJ2-7; D may be TRBD1 or TRBD2 (5 bases each). This CDR3 region has 15 residues. Germline CDR1 and CDR2: MGHRA and YSYEKL. The germline V and J ends were trimmed by 1 base and 1 base, with 11 bases remaining between them. This CDR3 reads CASSQGDHGSYEQYF. The CDR3 nucleotides read TGCGCCAGCAGCCAAGGGGACCATGGATCCTACGAGCAGTACTTC.

This clonotype was detected only a few times. The J gene is TRBJ1-2, the V gene TRBV20-1, with 7 bases matching TRBD1. The CDR3 contains 14 residues. CDR1 DFQATT and CDR2 SNEGSKA come from the germline V gene (reference sequence). V dropped 1 base and J dropped 3; count of bases not matched to a gene: 5. DNA of the CDR3: TGCAGTGCTAGAGGGGAGGGGGCGGACTATGGCTACACCTTC. Amino acids: CSARGEGADYGYTF.

To note about this clonotype: A much larger clone differs from this one at a single base, so this may be a read error. This chain connects TRBV7-2 to TRBJ2-1; possible D gene TRBD1, 6 bases. The length of the CDR3 is 15 residues. Deletions cut 7 bases from V and 3 bases from J, with 16 bases between. Germline lookup yields CDR1 SGHTA and CDR2 FQGNSA. The chain's CDR3 is CASTHQGTYYNEQFF. The CDR3 DNA reads TGTGCCAGCACCCATCAAGGGACATACTACAATGAGCAGTTCTTC.

The table lists this clonotype with many counts. This chain links TRBV7-3 with TRBJ2-2; 10 nucleotides agree with TRBD1. CDR1 is SGHTA and CDR2 is FQGTGA in the germline V gene. This CDR3 has 14 residues. V shed 4 bases and J 8 bases; nucleotides not matched to a gene: 4. Here the CDR3 reads CASSSTGGMGELFF. The CDR3 DNA reads as TGTGCCAGCAGCTCGACAGGGGGCATGGGGGAGCTGTTTTTT.

This chain uses TRBV6-5 with TRBJ2-1, with D uncertain. The V end lost 0 bases, the J end lost 2 bases, and 8 bases lay between the germline ends. CDR1 is MNHEY and CDR2 is SVGAGI in the germline V gene. CDR3 size: 15 residues. The chain's CDR3 is CASSYSVPTYNEQFF. CDR3 nucleotide sequence: TGTGCCAGCAGTTACTCGGTGCCTACCTACAATGAGCAGTTCTTC.

CDR3 nucleotide sequence: TGTGCCAGTAGTCCAGGAGCGGGTCTAGCCAAAAACATTCAGTACTTC. Encoded protein: CASSPGAGLAKNIQYF. The V call is TRBV19, the J call TRBJ2-4; the D gene is possibly TRBD2 (6 bases). Trimming left V 5 bases short and J 0 bases short, with 14 bases between. This CDR3 has 16 amino acids. CDR1 is LNHDA and CDR2 is SQIVND in the germline V gene (reference sequence).

This clonotype was seen more than once but under ten times. V usage is TRBV28 and J usage is TRBJ2-1; D is perhaps TRBD1 (7 bases). This CDR3 has 14 amino acids. Trimming stripped 3 bases from V and 6 bases from J, with 12 bases between. CDR1 and CDR2 (germline): MDHEN, SYDVKM. In nucleotides, the CDR3 is TGTGCCAGCAGTTTTGACAGGGAGGTCAATGAGCAGTTCTTC. Residues: CASSFDREVNEQFF.

This clonotype was seen many times. V and J are TRBV7-8 and TRBJ2-3, with D hard to call. CDR3 length: 13 residues. The V end lost 5 bases, the J end lost 4 bases, and 10 bases lay between the germline ends. Germline V lookup: CDR1 SGHVS, CDR2 FQNEAQ. CDR3 coding DNA: TGTGCCAGCAGCGCCTCGGTAGCAGATACGCAGTATTTT. Translating it yields CASSASVADTQYF.

This chain uses TRBV27 with TRBJ2-7; a weak D match, TRBD1 (6 bases). CDR1 and CDR2 from the germline V gene are MNHEY and SMNVEV (reference sequence). Trimming took off 2 bases at V and 4 bases at J, with 12 bases between the two ends. This CDR3 contains 14 residues. The CDR3 DNA reads as TGTGCCAGCAGTTTAGCCGGCAGGGGATACGAGCAGTACTTC. Amino acids: CASSLAGRGYEQYF.

There are a few counts of this clonotype. The chain carries TRBV29-1 and TRBJ2-3; possibly TRBD1 for D (6 bases). The CDR3 spans 16 residues. Trimming took off 4 bases at V and 0 bases at J, with 17 bases between the two ends. CDR1 SQVTM and CDR2 ANQGSEA come from the germline V gene. CDR3 sequence: CSVARDQGSSTDTQYF. The CDR3 DNA follows: TGCAGCGTTGCCCGGGATCAGGGGAGTAGCACAGATACGCAGTATTTT.